This TCR beta chain was profiled in a study of T cell changes during pregnancy in multiple sclerosis. Using immunoSEQ multiplex PCR, the repertoire was profiled, and TCRdb retains in-frame clones only, with some absent. The table has about 79,000 clones, just over 90% seen once. The CDR3 has 15 amino acids. Germline values: CDR1 KGHSH, CDR2 LQKENI. Trimming took 4 bases from V and 1 from J, leaving 13 bases between them. This receptor was identified in a female donor in good health, enrolled as a control in a pregnancy study. This specimen consisted of peripheral blood, obtained in the second trimester of pregnancy. The chain has TRBV18 and TRBJ1-1; D may be TRBD1 (6 bases). CDR3 residues: CASSQKGVRNTEAFF. The CDR3 bases are TGTGCCAGCTCACAAAAGGGGGTCCGGAACACTGAAGCTTTCTTT.